This T cell receptor (beta chain) originates from a study of follicular helper T cells after annual influenza vaccination. Study results and limitations: Rare clonotypes were missed; only about 10-23% of cells gave TCRB. Each annual vaccination recalled recurring oligoclonal ICOS+CD38+ cTfh clonotypes.

With regard to this clone: Its target is not known.

The V gene's germline CDR1 is LGHNT and CDR2 FRNRAP. Trimming pared 1 base from V and 5 bases from J, leaving 9 bases between. The CDR3 totals 14 residues. Described time point: 2015-2016 season, 7 days after influenza vaccination. Generated by immunoSEQ multiplex PCR, the TCRdb table keeps only in-frame clones and is missing some. The sample holds some 7,000 clones; roughly 82% are singletons and the top ten take around 1.5%. The chain carries TRBV12-5 and TRBJ2-1; D unresolved. The clonotype was recovered from an adult who received the influenza vaccine. Sample: CXCR5- memory CD4+ T cells sorted from blood, taken 7 days after influenza vaccination. The CDR3 nucleotides are TGTGCTAGTGGTTTGGAGGGAATGAACAATGAGCAGTTCTTC. Protein product: CASGLEGMNNEQFF. The full variable domain, with the rest looked up from reference TRBV12-5 and TRBJ2-1, is DARVTQTPRHKVTEMGQEVTMRCQPILGHNTVFWYRQTMMQGLELLAYFRNRAPLDDSGMPKDRFSAEMPDATLATLKIQPSEPRDSAVYFCASGLEGMNNEQFFGPGTRLTVL.